The 9 T cell receptor beta chains below all came from one sample that was sequenced in a study of Ad26.COV2.S vaccination and SARS-CoV-2 variants (dated by TCRdb to the early 2020s). The intended sense of this specimen's treatment or condition label: about 20 received Ad26.COV2.S at low or high dose, single or two shots; 5 received placebo; per-sample allocation not given. For vaccine and placebo recipients, the sequenced repertoires came from samples collected on day 63 after the first injection. The method behind the library was the immunoSEQ multiplex PCR assay. Not all clones reach the TCRdb copy of this immuneACCESS table, which keeps in-frame sequences only. Checked studies attribute under half of the gap to unresolved V genes and leave the rest unexplained. Recorded for this sample are about 350,000 clones; about 88% of them occurred a single time. The ten largest make up about 3.3% of the sample.

The starting material was peripheral blood, obtained in a trial of Ad26.COV2.S vaccine versus placebo. These receptors were taken from a person between 18 and 65 years old who received the Ad26.COV2.S COVID-19 vaccine or a placebo.

This chain uses TRBV3-1 (or the pseudogene TRBV3-2) with TRBJ2-1, with 8 bases lining up with TRBD2. The V and J ends lost 1 base and 12 bases, in that order; junction bases with no gene match: 14. CDR3 length: 16 residues. The V gene's germline CDR1 is LGHDT and CDR2 YNNKEL (reference sequence). CDR3 region: CASSQGGGSGTVRQFF. The CDR3 DNA reads as TGTGCCAGCAGCCAAGGGGGAGGTAGCGGGACGGTTCGGCAGTTCTTC.

This sequence joins TRBV2 and TRBJ2-2; D gene uncertain. The CDR3 has 16 amino acids. Germline loops: CDR1 SNHLY, CDR2 FYNNEI. Deletions cut 1 base from V and 8 bases from J, with 17 bases between. This CDR3 is CASSEGLGPLGGELFF. Written as DNA, the CDR3 is TGTGCCAGCAGTGAAGGCCTGGGCCCTCTGGGGGGGGAGCTGTTTTTT.

The table lists this clone with many counts. The rearrangement links TRBV30 to TRBJ2-7, with TRBD1 identical over 8 bases. CDR1 and CDR2 (germline): GTSNPN, SVGIG (reference sequence). The CDR3 is 13 residues long. V was pared by 3 bases and J by 4 bases, with 5 bases of the junction left unmatched. CDR3 region: CAWRATGAYEQYF. Here the CDR3 DNA reads TGTGCCTGGAGAGCGACAGGGGCGTACGAGCAGTACTTC.

The rearrangement links TRBV2 to TRBJ1-5; D is uncertain. V lost 5 bases, J lost 5 bases, and 13 bases lay in between. Germline V gives CDR1 SNHLY, CDR2 FYNNEI. The CDR3 extends over 14 amino acids. The CDR3, as DNA: TGTGCCAGCAGTACCCTGGCGTCGGATCAGCCCCAGCATTTT. Translated: CASSTLASDQPQHF.

This chain connects TRBV3-1 (or the pseudogene TRBV3-2) to TRBJ2-1; D remains ambiguous. The CDR3 loop spans 14 amino acids. Trimming took 0 bases from V and 3 from J, leaving 6 bases between them. Germline-derived CDR1 and CDR2 are LGHDT and YNNKEL (reference sequence). The chain's CDR3 is CASSQDSLYNEQFF. The CDR3 DNA follows: TGTGCCAGCAGCCAAGATTCCCTCTACAATGAGCAGTTCTTC.

The chain employs TRBV10-3 and TRBJ2-3; no clear D gene. With 8 bases removed from V and 0 bases from J, the gap between germline ends came to 12 bases. CDR1 ENHRY and CDR2 SYGVKD come from the germline V gene. The CDR3 sequence is 14 residues long. Here the CDR3 reads CAIRKSTSTDTQYF. The CDR3 bases are TGTGCCATCCGAAAGTCGACTAGCACAGATACGCAGTATTTT.

The V gene is TRBV5-1, the J gene TRBJ2-1; possibly TRBD2 for D (5 bases). Germline CDR1 and CDR2: SGHRS and YFSETQ. Trimming shortened V by 0 bases and J by 1 base, and 8 bases separated the two germline ends. The CDR3 runs 15 residues. CDR3 loop: CASSLGVASYNEQFF. CDR3 coding DNA: TGCGCCAGCAGCTTGGGGGTAGCGTCCTACAATGAGCAGTTCTTC. Variable domain in full (rest from reference TRBV5-1 and TRBJ2-1): KAGVTQTPRYLIKTRGQQVTLSCSPISGHRSVSWYQQTPGQGLQFLFEYFSETQRNKGNFPGRFSGRQFSNSRSEMNVSTLELGDSALYLCASSLGVASYNEQFFGPGTRLTVL.

This clone was found a few times. V usage is TRBV7-2 and J usage is TRBJ2-5, with 7 bases identical to TRBD2. After removal of 2 bases from V and 3 bases from J, the junction contained 6 bases not matched to a gene. The CDR3 length is 15 residues. CDR1 is SGHTA, CDR2 FQGNSA, per germline. The CDR3 region is CASSLTPGREETQYF. CDR3 bases: TGTGCCAGCAGCTTAACCCCGGGGAGGGAAGAGACCCAGTACTTC.

This chain uses TRBV6-2 or TRBV6-3 with TRBJ2-1, with unresolved D. CDR1 and CDR2 (germline): MNHEY, SVGEGT. V was pared by 6 bases and J by 0 bases, with 6 bases between. CDR3 length: 13 amino acids. CDR3 sequence (DNA): TGTGCCAGCAGCCCCGACTCCTACAATGAGCAGTTCTTC. Protein product: CASSPDSYNEQFF.